This T cell receptor (beta chain) stems from a study of T cell changes during pregnancy in multiple sclerosis. From germline, CDR1 is SNHLY and CDR2 FYNNEI. Unmatched junction bases numbered 14, after V lost 6 bases and J lost 4 bases. The CDR3 has 16 amino acids. The protocol was immunoSEQ multiplex PCR, while the TCRdb copy is restricted to in-frame clones and leaves out a portion. The table lists 36,000 or so clones, about nine tenths of them singletons. The sample was CD8+ T cells from peripheral blood mononuclear cells, taken in the third trimester of pregnancy. This sequence originates from a female donor with multiple sclerosis, enrolled in a pregnancy study. This chain joins TRBV2 and TRBJ2-7, with 8 bases lining up with TRBD1. DNA of the CDR3: TGTGCCAGCAGAACCGGGACAGGAGTAAATTTGTACGAGCAGTACTTC. As protein: CASRTGTGVNLYEQYF.